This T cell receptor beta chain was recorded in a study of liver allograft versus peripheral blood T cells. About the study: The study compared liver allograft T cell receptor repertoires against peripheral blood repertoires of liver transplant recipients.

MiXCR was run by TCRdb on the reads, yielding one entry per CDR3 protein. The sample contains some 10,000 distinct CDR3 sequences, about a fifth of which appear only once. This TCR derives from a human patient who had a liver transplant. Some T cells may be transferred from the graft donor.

CDR3 coding DNA: TGTGCCTGGAGGCGAAGTGGGGCCAACGTCCTGACTTTC. Encoded protein: CAWRRSGANVLTF. V is TRBV30 and J is TRBJ2-6; D is unresolved. Deletions cut 3 bases from V and 3 bases from J, with 6 bases between. The length of the CDR3 is 13 residues. Germline-derived CDR1 and CDR2 are GTSNPN and SVGIG (reference sequence).